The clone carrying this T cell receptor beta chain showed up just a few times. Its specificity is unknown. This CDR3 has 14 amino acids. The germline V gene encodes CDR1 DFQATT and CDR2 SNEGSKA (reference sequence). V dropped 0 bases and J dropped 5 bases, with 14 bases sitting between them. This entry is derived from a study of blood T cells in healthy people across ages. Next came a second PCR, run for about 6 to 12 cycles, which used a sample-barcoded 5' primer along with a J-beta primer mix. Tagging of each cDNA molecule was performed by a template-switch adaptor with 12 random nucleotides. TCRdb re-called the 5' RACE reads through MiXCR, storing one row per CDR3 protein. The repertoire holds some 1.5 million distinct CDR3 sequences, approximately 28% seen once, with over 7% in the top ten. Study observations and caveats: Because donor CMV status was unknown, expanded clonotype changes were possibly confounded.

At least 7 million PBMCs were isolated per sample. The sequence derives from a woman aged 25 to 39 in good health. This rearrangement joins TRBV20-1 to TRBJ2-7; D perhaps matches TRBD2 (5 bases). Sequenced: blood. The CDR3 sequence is CSARDSINSDEQYF. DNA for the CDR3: TGCAGTGCTAGAGATTCCATTAATAGCGACGAGCAGTACTTC.